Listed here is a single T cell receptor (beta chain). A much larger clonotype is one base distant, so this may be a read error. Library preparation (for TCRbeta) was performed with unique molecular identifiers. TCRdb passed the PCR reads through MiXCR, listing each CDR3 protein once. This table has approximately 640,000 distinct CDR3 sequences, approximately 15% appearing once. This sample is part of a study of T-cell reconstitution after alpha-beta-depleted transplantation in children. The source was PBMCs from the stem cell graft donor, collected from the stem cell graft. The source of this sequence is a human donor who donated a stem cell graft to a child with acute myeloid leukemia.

Here the CDR3 reads CAPSRAPREPQHF. The CDR3, as DNA: TGTGCCCCCAGCAGAGCCCCACGGGAACCCCAGCATTTT. The V call is TRBV15, the J call TRBJ1-5; unclear D gene. The CDR3 is 13 residues long. Per the germline V gene, CDR1 is LNHNV and CDR2 is YYDKDF (reference sequence).